This TCR beta chain was observed in a study of response to subunit inactivated influenza vaccine. This clonotype turned up a few times. Antigen: not known. TCRdb reprocessed the RT-PCR reads with MiXCR, giving one entry per CDR3 protein. The table lists 600,000 to 850,000 distinct CDR3 sequences, about 14% of them singletons. Regarding the study as a whole: Each seasonal flu vaccination may recruit only limited new T cells, authors suggested.

Trimming removed 1 base from V and 7 bases from J, with 8 bases in between. From germline, CDR1 is MNHEY and CDR2 SVGEGT. The CDR3 contains 14 residues. The rearrangement links TRBV6-2 or TRBV6-3 to TRBJ1-6; maybe TRBD1 (5 bases). The sequence was collected from a man in his fifties or sixties who received an inactivated influenza vaccine. Material: PBMCs from blood, obtained 14 to 15 days before vaccination. CDR3 in amino acids: CASSYWDRNSPLHF. In DNA form, the CDR3 reads TGTGCCAGCAGTTACTGGGACCGCAATTCACCCCTCCACTTT.